These T cell receptor beta chains were read from a single sample in a study of T cells in Graves' hyperthyroidism and ophthalmopathy. TCRdb redid the calling of the multiplex PCR reads with MiXCR, one entry per CDR3 protein. The profile shows about 580,000 distinct CDR3 sequences, 11% to 15% of them singletons. Sequencing used blood. These receptors were collected from a woman aged 25-40 years with Graves' hyperthyroidism that later progressed to Graves' ophthalmopathy. Both conserved end residues are trimmed from each CDR3.

j_call: TRBJ2-3
cdr3_length: 14
v_call: TRBV27
cdr3_aa: ASSLEDHQLTDTQY

j_call: TRBJ2-3
cdr3_length: 12
v_call: TRBV5-1
cdr3_aa: ASSGTSGIDTQY

j_call: TRBJ2-1
cdr3_length: 16
v_call: TRBV2
cdr3_aa: ASTRTSGGARSYNEQF

j_call: TRBJ2-7
cdr3_length: 13
v_call: TRBV20-1
cdr3_aa: SAYSTGTEAYEQY

j_call: TRBJ2-3
cdr3_length: 13
v_call: TRBV20-1
cdr3_aa: SARELAASTDTQY

j_call: TRBJ2-1
cdr3_length: 12
v_call: TRBV9
cdr3_aa: ASSARDLDNEQF

j_call: TRBJ2-7
cdr3_length: 12
v_call: TRBV7-2
cdr3_aa: ASSPDQRVYEQY

j_call: TRBJ1-1
cdr3_length: 12
v_call: TRBV25-1
cdr3_aa: ASRQAGSLTEAF

j_call: TRBJ2-3
cdr3_length: 11
v_call: TRBV10-1
cdr3_aa: ASSYAGTDTQY

j_call: TRBJ2-7
cdr3_length: 13
v_call: TRBV7-2
cdr3_aa: ASSLGATNPYEQY

j_call: TRBJ1-4
cdr3_length: 13
v_call: TRBV5-4
cdr3_aa: ASSSNRGLDEKLF

j_call: TRBJ1-2
cdr3_length: 11
v_call: TRBV20-1
cdr3_aa: SARAVLDYGYT

j_call: TRBJ2-2
cdr3_length: 13
v_call: TRBV9
cdr3_aa: ASSVTAMSTGELF

j_call: TRBJ2-5
cdr3_length: 12
v_call: TRBV9
cdr3_aa: ASSVDLRAETQY

j_call: TRBJ2-1
cdr3_length: 11
v_call: TRBV20-1
cdr3_aa: SARMGREVEQF

j_call: TRBJ2-1
cdr3_length: 13
v_call: TRBV29-1
cdr3_aa: TVGGDLTTGNEQF

j_call: TRBJ2-5
cdr3_length: 12
v_call: TRBV24-1
cdr3_aa: ATSAGGRQETQY

j_call: TRBJ2-5
cdr3_length: 13
v_call: TRBV6-2/TRBV6-3
cdr3_aa: ASSYSASGAETQY

j_call: TRBJ1-2
cdr3_length: 12
v_call: TRBV2
cdr3_aa: ASSDYDLGYGYT

j_call: TRBJ2-2
cdr3_length: 15
v_call: TRBV7-3
cdr3_aa: ASSLDRLAGNTGELF

j_call: TRBJ2-7
cdr3_length: 12
v_call: TRBV28
cdr3_aa: VSSSLLDIYEQY

j_call: TRBJ2-7
cdr3_length: 10
v_call: TRBV12-3/TRBV12-4
cdr3_aa: ASSLIGVEQY

j_call: TRBJ2-5
cdr3_length: 14
v_call: TRBV24-1
cdr3_aa: ATSDLHGQAQETQY

j_call: TRBJ2-3
cdr3_length: 14
v_call: TRBV24-1
cdr3_aa: ATSDETGSLLSAQY

j_call: TRBJ2-7
cdr3_length: 11
v_call: TRBV19
cdr3_aa: ASSSGTTYEQY

j_call: TRBJ2-2
cdr3_length: 13
v_call: TRBV12-3/TRBV12-4
cdr3_aa: ASSFRQGSTGELF

j_call: TRBJ2-2
cdr3_length: 12
v_call: TRBV10-1
cdr3_aa: ASCASANTGELF

j_call: TRBJ1-1
cdr3_length: 14
v_call: TRBV4-1
cdr3_aa: VSSQDERDRYTEAF

j_call: TRBJ2-3
cdr3_length: 9
v_call: TRBV4-2
cdr3_aa: ASSQVGGRY

j_call: TRBJ1-2
cdr3_length: 13
v_call: TRBV20-1
cdr3_aa: SARDWKDRNYGYT

j_call: TRBJ1-1
cdr3_length: 13
v_call: TRBV20-1
cdr3_aa: SARGGAAMNSEAF

j_call: TRBJ1-2
cdr3_length: 16
v_call: TRBV7-2
cdr3_aa: ASSLAPPGVVGTSGYT

j_call: TRBJ2-1
cdr3_length: 11
v_call: TRBV12-3/TRBV12-4
cdr3_aa: ASKRTTYNEQF

j_call: TRBJ2-3
cdr3_length: 8
v_call: TRBV20-1
cdr3_aa: STHTDTQY

j_call: TRBJ2-5
cdr3_length: 16
v_call: TRBV24-1
cdr3_aa: ATSDPGTSGRALETQY

j_call: TRBJ1-6
cdr3_length: 14
v_call: TRBV27
cdr3_aa: ASSLVTGYGDSPLH

j_call: TRBJ1-2
cdr3_length: 10
v_call: TRBV6-2/TRBV6-3
cdr3_aa: ASMEDSYGYT

j_call: TRBJ1-2
cdr3_length: 13
v_call: TRBV28
cdr3_aa: ASSLERGRRSGYT

j_call: TRBJ2-7
cdr3_length: 12
v_call: TRBV10-3
cdr3_aa: AISSDLISYEQY

j_call: TRBJ2-3
cdr3_length: 15
v_call: TRBV11-1
cdr3_aa: ASSLQVRLTVTDTQY

j_call: TRBJ2-3
cdr3_length: 15
v_call: TRBV6-1
cdr3_aa: ASVQRGTSGRRDTQY

j_call: TRBJ2-1
cdr3_length: 13
v_call: TRBV18
cdr3_aa: ASSAGQGAYNEQF

j_call: TRBJ2-1
cdr3_length: 9
v_call: TRBV28
cdr3_aa: ASHRVNEQF

j_call: TRBJ2-5
cdr3_length: 13
v_call: TRBV6-1
cdr3_aa: ASRTTSGLQETQY

j_call: TRBJ2-6
cdr3_length: 14
v_call: TRBV7-9
cdr3_aa: ATLGQALSGANVLT

j_call: TRBJ1-5
cdr3_length: 11
v_call: TRBV6-1
cdr3_aa: ASNSWPHQPQH

j_call: TRBJ1-1
cdr3_length: 16
v_call: TRBV10-3
cdr3_aa: AISPWSVVGHMNTEAF